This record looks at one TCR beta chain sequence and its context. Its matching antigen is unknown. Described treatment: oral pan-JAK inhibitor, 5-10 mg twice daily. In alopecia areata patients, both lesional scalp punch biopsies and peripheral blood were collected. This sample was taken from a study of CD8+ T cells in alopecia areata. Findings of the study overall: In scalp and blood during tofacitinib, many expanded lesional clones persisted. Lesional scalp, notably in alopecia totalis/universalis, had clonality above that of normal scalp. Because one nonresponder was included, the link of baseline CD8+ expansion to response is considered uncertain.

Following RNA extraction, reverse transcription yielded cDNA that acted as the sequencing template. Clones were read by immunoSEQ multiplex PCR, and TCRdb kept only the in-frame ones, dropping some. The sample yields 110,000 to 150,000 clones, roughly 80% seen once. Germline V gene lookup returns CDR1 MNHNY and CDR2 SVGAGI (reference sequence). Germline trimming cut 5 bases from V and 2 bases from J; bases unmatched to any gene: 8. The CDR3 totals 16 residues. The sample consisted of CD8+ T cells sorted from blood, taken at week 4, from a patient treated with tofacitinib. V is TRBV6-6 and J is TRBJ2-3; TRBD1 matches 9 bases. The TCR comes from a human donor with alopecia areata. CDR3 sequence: CASSTGTGRITDTQYF. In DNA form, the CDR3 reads TGTGCCAGCAGTACAGGGACAGGGAGGATCACAGATACGCAGTATTTT.